The following is a T cell receptor (beta chain) sequence with its context. Its target is not known. The V gene's germline CDR1 is ENHRY and CDR2 SYGVKD. The length of the CDR3 is 15 residues. V was pared by 4 bases and J by 7 bases, with 19 bases between. The record originates from a study of cytomegalovirus exposure and HLA in healthy donors. PCR amplification relied on 60 Vbeta primers (plus 13 Jbeta primers). The protocol was immunoSEQ multiplex PCR, while the TCRdb copy is restricted to in-frame clones and leaves out a portion. This sample carries approximately 150,000 clones, approximately 72% of them seen once, and the ten largest clones take over 2%. Whole-study results and caveats: Most TCRs appeared rarely, but some public TCRs recurred in many donors. Reportedly, fewer N-insertions than the roughly 700-donor mean appeared in an Asian-associated ancestry cluster in a later analysis.

The TCR was taken from a man between 35 and 55 years old in good health and CMV-seronegative. V gene TRBV10-3 combines with J gene TRBJ1-2; the D is unclear. The sample was PBMCs. The CDR3 is CAISGTTTGGGGYTF. CDR3 sequence (DNA): TGTGCCATCAGTGGGACGACTACTGGAGGTGGTGGCTACACCTTC.